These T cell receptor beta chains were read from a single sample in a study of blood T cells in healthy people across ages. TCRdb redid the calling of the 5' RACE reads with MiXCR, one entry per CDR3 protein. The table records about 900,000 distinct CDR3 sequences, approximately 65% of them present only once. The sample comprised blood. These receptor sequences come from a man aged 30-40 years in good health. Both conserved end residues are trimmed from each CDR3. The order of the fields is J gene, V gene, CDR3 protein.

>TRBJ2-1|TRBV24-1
ATSDLKGSAYNEQF
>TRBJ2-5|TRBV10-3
AISESGTGYQETQY
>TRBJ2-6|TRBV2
ASSSNRNSGANVLT
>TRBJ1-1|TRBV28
ASRDAGTEAF
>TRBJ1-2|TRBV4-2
ASSQAIARVDYT
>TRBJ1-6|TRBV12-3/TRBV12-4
ASSFSSVNSPLH
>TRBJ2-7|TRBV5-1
ASSLRTGTGHEQY
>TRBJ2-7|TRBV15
ATSRDVGGGAFLEQY
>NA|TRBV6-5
ANSRTGQETQY
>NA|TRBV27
ASSFRRGLQQTQY
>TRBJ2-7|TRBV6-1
ASRVQGAPSPEQY
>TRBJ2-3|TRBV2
ASGVEATDTQY
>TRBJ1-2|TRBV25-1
ASSEDGTPYGYT
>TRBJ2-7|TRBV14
ASSPSGGVGEQY
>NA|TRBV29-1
SVEDQGSSEQY
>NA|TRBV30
AWRDRLYEQY
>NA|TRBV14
ASSQEGLAGYEQY
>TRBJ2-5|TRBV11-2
ASSSQS
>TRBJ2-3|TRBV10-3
AIRSRDRGQDTQY
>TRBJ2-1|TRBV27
ASSQAGRYNEQF
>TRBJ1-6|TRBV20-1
SARGPQVYNSPLH
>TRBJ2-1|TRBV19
ASSGQLAGGFYEQF
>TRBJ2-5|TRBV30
AWSVAGQQYQETQY
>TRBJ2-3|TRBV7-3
ASSLGTSRGYAQY
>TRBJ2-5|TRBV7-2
ASSLGGGGGETQY
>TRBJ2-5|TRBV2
ASSDPGQGARETQY
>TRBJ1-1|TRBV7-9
ASSSGQVENTEAF
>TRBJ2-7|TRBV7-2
ASRYGFLLDNEQY
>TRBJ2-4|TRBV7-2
ASTLDRASRNIQY
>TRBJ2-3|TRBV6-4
ASSSRSCRYLTDTQY
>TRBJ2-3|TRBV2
ASMTESTDTQY
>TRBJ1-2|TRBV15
ATSRDGGGAANYGYT
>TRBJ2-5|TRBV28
ASSLGDVFLETQY
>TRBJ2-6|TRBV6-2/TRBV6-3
ASSGGTAGANVLT
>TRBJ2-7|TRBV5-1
ASSLAAGGPYEQY
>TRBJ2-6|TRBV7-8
ASSLSGVGANVLT
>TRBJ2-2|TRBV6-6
ASSYGWELF
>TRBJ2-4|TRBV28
ASNTFTKNIQY
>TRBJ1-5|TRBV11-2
ASSSGELHQPQH
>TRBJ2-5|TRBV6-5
ASSNQKAGFQETQY
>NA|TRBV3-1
ASTLTGHPQETQY
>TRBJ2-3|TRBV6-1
ASSEVSDTQY
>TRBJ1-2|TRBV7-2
ASSLVSGQGGNYGYT
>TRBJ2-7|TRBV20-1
SAYLSGHPYEQY
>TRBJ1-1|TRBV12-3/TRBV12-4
ASSFAGTANTEAF